A single sample is the source of the 30 T cell receptor beta chains below, sequenced in a study of human T cells and chemical hapten exposure. Indicated time point: patch test 1, 2 weeks after DPC sensitization. Described treatment: therapeutic diphenylcyclopropenone sensitization with weekly scalp DPC. TCRdb fed the RACE reads into MiXCR, producing one record per CDR3 protein. Of roughly 72,000 distinct CDR3 sequences listed, 10% are singletons. The sample was whole blood, taken in connection with sensitization to the hapten diphenylcyclopropenone (DPC). These receptors all come from a woman aged 50 to 60 with alopecia areata. Some clones in this sample may be carry-over from other donors' samples.

This clonotype occurred many times. This chain connects TRBV11-2 to TRBJ1-5; 8 nucleotides agree with TRBD1. Germline CDR1 is SGHAT and CDR2 is FQNNGV. CDR3 length equals 15 residues. The V and J ends lost 5 bases and 7 bases, in that order; junction bases with no gene match: 10. CDR3 coding DNA: TGTGCCAGCAGCCCAACTTCGGACAGGGCCCAGCCCCAGCATTTT. This sequence encodes CASSPTSDRAQPQHF.

This clonotype was observed many times. This chain uses TRBV6-1 with TRBJ2-1, with 10 bases fitting TRBD1. Germline V gene sequence: CDR1 MNHNS, CDR2 SASEGT. The CDR3 sequence is 18 residues long. V lost 0 bases, J lost 7 bases, and 12 bases stayed unmatched. CDR3 DNA: TGTGCCAGCAGTGAAGCTGGATGGGACAGGGGTACTAGAAATGAGCAGTTCTTC. The encoded protein is CASSEAGWDRGTRNEQFF.

This clonotype was observed a few times. J is TRBJ2-7 and V is TRBV29-1; D may be TRBD1 or TRBD2 (5 bases each). The CDR3 covers 11 residues. Germline V gene data show CDR1 as SQVTM and CDR2 as ANQGSEA. The V end was cut by 6 bases, the J end by 6 bases, with 12 bases between. CDR3 loop: CSVVGTAEQYF. Written as DNA, the CDR3 is TGCAGCGTCGTGGGGACCGCCGAGCAGTACTTC.

The table lists this clonotype with many counts. This sequence joins TRBV20-1 and TRBJ1-6, with D uncertain. The CDR3 has 19 amino acids. V was cut by 0 bases and J by 0 bases, with 18 bases left in between. CDR1 is DFQATT, CDR2 SNEGSKA, per germline (reference sequence). CDR3 amino acids: CSARDRSLPGSSYNSPLHF. The CDR3 DNA is TGCAGTGCTAGAGATCGTAGTTTGCCGGGGAGCTCCTATAATTCACCCCTCCACTTT.

This clonotype was detected once. The junction and the germline gene differ at one end; a read error may be behind it. The chain links TRBV9 to TRBJ2-7; 7 bases match TRBD2. The CDR3 spans 17 residues. CDR1 and CDR2 (germline): SGDLS, YYNGEE. CDR3 sequence (DNA): TGTGCCAGCTGCGTTGGGGACTATCAATGGATGGAGAGGGAGCAGTACTTC. It translates to CASCVGDYQWMEREQYF.

In this sample, this clonotype turned up a few times. The chain joins TRBV6-1 to TRBJ1-1; D uncertain. Germline V lookup: CDR1 MNHNS, CDR2 SASEGT. This CDR3 contains 14 residues. V was shortened by 2 bases and J by 5 bases, with 12 bases between the two germline ends. CDR3 residues: CASSETLVGTEAFF. The DNA of the CDR3 is TGTGCCAGCAGTGAAACTCTCGTGGGAACTGAAGCTTTCTTT.

The V and J genes are TRBV28 and TRBJ1-5; D is perhaps TRBD1 (6 bases). Germline loops: CDR1 MDHEN, CDR2 SYDVKM. The CDR3 sequence is 13 residues long. Trimming pared 6 bases from V and 7 bases from J, leaving 13 bases between. The DNA for the CDR3 is TGTGCCAGCAGAAGTGGGGGCGGCCAGCCCCAGCATTTT. Its protein is CASRSGGGQPQHF.

This clonotype was seen more than once but under ten times. V is TRBV5-1 and J is TRBJ2-1, with D tentatively TRBD1 (6 bases). Trimming cost V 4 bases and J 4 bases, with 12 bases left between them. In germline, CDR1 is SGHRS, CDR2 YFSETQ. CDR3 length: 14 residues. In DNA, the CDR3 is TGCGCCAGCAGCCCTGGGGGCGCGTACAATGAGCAGTTCTTC. It yields the protein CASSPGGAYNEQFF.

A few counts support this clonotype. The chain has TRBV2 and TRBJ2-7, with 7 positions matching TRBD2. This CDR3 has 16 residues. The germline V gene has CDR1 SNHLY and CDR2 FYNNEI. The V segment lost 0 bases and the J segment 6 bases; nucleotides outside the gene matches: 11. This CDR3 reads CASSEAKLAASREQYF. The CDR3 region has the DNA TGTGCCAGCAGTGAAGCAAAGCTAGCGGCCAGTCGCGAGCAGTACTTC.

This clonotype was seen a handful of times. The V call is TRBV19, the J call TRBJ2-1, with 13 bases matching TRBD2. Germline CDR1 reads LNHDA; CDR2 reads SQIVND (reference sequence). Trimming took 8 bases from V and 6 from J; bases not matched to a gene: 7. The CDR3 runs to 15 residues. DNA for the CDR3: TGTGCCAGTGGCTCGGGACTAGCGGGACCCAATGAGCAGTTCTTC. Its protein product is CASGSGLAGPNEQFF.

This chain joins TRBV18 and TRBJ1-2, with D hard to call. Germline CDR1 reads KGHSH; CDR2 reads LQKENI. V dropped 3 bases and J dropped 4 bases, with 15 bases sitting between them. This CDR3 region has 15 residues. The CDR3 DNA sequence: TGTGCCAGCTCACCGCCACGGGCCGGAGGCTATGGCTACACCTTC. It is translated as CASSPPRAGGYGYTF.

The chain employs TRBV6-6 and TRBJ1-1, with D uncertain. The germline V gene encodes CDR1 MNHNY and CDR2 SVGAGI (reference sequence). The CDR3 runs to 13 residues. The germline V and J ends were trimmed by 4 bases and 4 bases, with 10 bases remaining between them. The CDR3 protein is CASSSKSGTEAFF. As DNA, the CDR3 is TGTGCCAGCAGTTCAAAGTCGGGCACTGAAGCTTTCTTT.

This clonotype was counted between two and nine times. J is TRBJ1-1 and V is TRBV7-3, with D unclear. V was cut by 5 bases and J by 4 bases, with 14 bases left in between. The germline CDR1 and CDR2 sequences are SGHTA and FQGTGA. The CDR3 length is 14 residues. CDR3 loop: CASSPDSQRTEAFF. CDR3 DNA sequence: TGTGCCAGCAGCCCAGATTCCCAGCGCACTGAAGCTTTCTTT.

This clonotype was recorded at least ten times. The V call is TRBV14, the J call TRBJ2-5, with TRBD1 matching over 7 bases. Germline V gene data show CDR1 as SGHDN and CDR2 as FVKESK. CDR3 length equals 15 residues. J was trimmed by 1 base and V by 1 base; bases with no gene match: 3. The CDR3 DNA follows: TGTGCCAGCAGCCAAGGAGGGGGCTTCCAAGAGACCCAGTACTTC. Residues: CASSQGGGFQETQYF. Full variable domain (missing parts from reference TRBV14 and TRBJ2-5): EAGVTQFPSHSVIEKGQTVTLRCDPISGHDNLYWYRRVMGKEIKFLLHFVKESKQDESGMPNNRFLAERTGGTYSTLKVQPAELEDSGVYFCASSQGGGFQETQYFGPGTRLLVL.

This clonotype has at least ten counts. The J gene is TRBJ1-1, the V gene TRBV20-1; D is unresolved. This CDR3 has 11 residues. Looked up from germline, CDR1 is DFQATT and CDR2 is SNEGSKA (reference sequence). V was cut by 3 bases and J by 2 bases, with 4 bases left in between. The CDR3 nucleotides read TGCAGTGCTAGGGATAACACTGAAGCTTTCTTT. Translating it yields CSARDNTEAFF.

This clonotype was observed at least ten times. The chain has TRBV5-1 and TRBJ2-7; D may be TRBD2 (5 bases). V was clipped by 3 bases and J by 6 bases, with 13 bases between them. The CDR3 sequence is 13 residues long. Germline V gene lookup returns CDR1 SGHRS and CDR2 YFSETQ. The CDR3 coding sequence is TGCGCCAGCAGCTCCCACGTAGCGAGCGAGCAGTACTTC. This codes for CASSSHVASEQYF.

This clonotype was seen a handful of times. The V gene is TRBV9, the J gene TRBJ1-4; 8 nucleotides align to TRBD1. The junction had 1 base not matched to a gene; V was cut back by 0 bases and J by 0 bases. Looked up from germline, CDR1 is SGDLS and CDR2 is YYNGEE. The CDR3 runs 16 residues. The CDR3 protein is CASSVEDRATNEKLFF. The CDR3 DNA is TGTGCCAGCAGCGTAGAGGACAGGGCAACTAATGAAAAACTGTTTTTT.

This clonotype was picked up a small number of times. The chain joins TRBV29-1 to TRBJ2-2, with 8 bases fitting TRBD1. The CDR3 covers 16 residues. Trimming at V came to 7 bases and at J to 3 bases, leaving 13 bases not matched to a gene. The germline gives CDR1 SQVTM, CDR2 ANQGSEA. CDR3 nucleotide sequence: TGCAGCGCAGAAGCCGGAGGACAGGGACACACCGGGGAGCTGTTTTTT. Its translation: CSAEAGGQGHTGELFF.

The sample holds many counts of this clonotype. This sequence joins TRBV11-2 and TRBJ2-1, with TRBD2 matching 13 bases. Germline-derived CDR1 and CDR2 are SGHAT and FQNNGV. The CDR3 sequence is 15 residues long. J lost 6 bases, V lost 7 bases, and 6 bases had no gene match. CDR3 sequence: CASTMGLAGRNEQFF. In DNA, the CDR3 is TGTGCCAGCACCATGGGACTAGCGGGACGCAATGAGCAGTTCTTC.

The chain has TRBV19 and TRBJ1-6; 7 bases align to TRBD1. V lost 0 bases, J lost 8 bases, and 4 bases stayed unmatched. The CDR3 runs to 15 residues. The germline V gene has CDR1 LNHDA and CDR2 SQIVND (reference sequence). CDR3 amino acids: CASSIDRQGDSPLHF. CDR3 bases: TGTGCCAGTAGTATAGACCGTCAGGGGGATTCACCCCTCCACTTT.

V is TRBV6-1 and J is TRBJ2-5; perhaps TRBD1 as D (5 bases). The germline V gene has CDR1 MNHNS and CDR2 SASEGT. This CDR3 comprises 13 residues. Trimming took off 6 bases at V and 2 bases at J, with 10 bases between the two ends. The DNA of the CDR3 is TGTGCCAGCAGGATGACAGATCAAGAGACCCAGTACTTC. Protein product: CASRMTDQETQYF.

About this clonotype itself: This sequence may be a read error, since a much larger clone differs from it by one base. The chain recombines TRBV11-1 with TRBJ2-2, with D possibly TRBD2 on 6 matching bases. The CDR3 has 15 residues. From germline, CDR1 is SGHAT and CDR2 FQDESV (reference sequence). The CDR3 here is CAGSLQGRGTGELFF. CDR3 in DNA: TGTGCCGGCAGCTTGCAAGGACGGGGGACCGGGGAGCTGTTTTTT.

The chain couples TRBV28 to TRBJ2-5; 9 nucleotides align to TRBD1. The V segment lost 3 bases and the J segment 10 bases; nucleotides outside the gene matches: 12. Germline assignment: CDR1 MDHEN and CDR2 SYDVKM. The CDR3 loop spans 15 amino acids. Written as DNA, the CDR3 is TGTGCCAGCAGTTTTTCCGGGACAGGGTTGGTGAGCCAGTACTTC. Encoded protein: CASSFSGTGLVSQYF.

Comment on this clonotype: A much larger clone sits a single nucleotide away, making a read error possible. This chain joins TRBV5-1 and TRBJ2-6; TRBD1 might be the D (5 bases). The CDR3 has 16 residues. Trimming shortened V by 4 bases and J by 0 bases, and 11 bases separated the two germline ends. Germline V gene lookup returns CDR1 SGHRS and CDR2 YFSETQ. The CDR3 region is CASSERQPSGANVLTF. The CDR3, as DNA: TGCGCCAGCAGCGAGAGACAGCCCTCTGGGGCCAACGTCCTGACTTTC.

In this sample, this clonotype turned up a few times. The chain has TRBV2 and TRBJ1-1, with 11 bases lining up with TRBD1. The CDR3 is 13 amino acids. The V segment lost 6 bases and the J segment 6 bases; nucleotides outside the gene matches: 3. CDR1 is SNHLY, CDR2 FYNNEI, per germline. Here the CDR3 reads CASRGQGASEAFF. The CDR3 nucleotides are TGTGCCAGCAGAGGACAGGGGGCGTCTGAAGCTTTCTTT.

The chain combines TRBV14 with TRBJ2-2; D may be TRBD1 (5 bases). The CDR3 runs 13 residues. The germline CDR1 and CDR2 sequences are SGHDN and FVKESK. The ends were cut back, 6 bases at V and 5 bases at J, with 10 bases in the middle. CDR3 sequence (DNA): TGTGCCAGCAGTCCAGGGCGTACCGGGGAGCTGTTTTTT. As protein: CASSPGRTGELFF.

The V gene is TRBV12-5, the J gene TRBJ2-3, with D perhaps matching TRBD1 (5 bases). V was clipped by 0 bases and J by 5 bases, with 12 bases between them. Germline V gene lookup returns CDR1 LGHNT and CDR2 FRNRAP. The CDR3 totals 15 residues. The CDR3 DNA sequence: TGTGCTAGTGGTTTGGTACCCAGGGTTGGAGATACGCAGTATTTT. It translates to CASGLVPRVGDTQYF. The full variable domain, rest sourced from reference TRBV12-5 and TRBJ2-3, is DARVTQTPRHKVTEMGQEVTMRCQPILGHNTVFWYRQTMMQGLELLAYFRNRAPLDDSGMPKDRFSAEMPDATLATLKIQPSEPRDSAVYFCASGLVPRVGDTQYFGPGTRLTVL.

J is TRBJ2-1 and V is TRBV2, with 10 bases aligning to TRBD2. The CDR3 is made up of 15 amino acids. The ends lost 5 bases at V and 6 bases at J; junction bases unmatched: 7. The germline gives CDR1 SNHLY, CDR2 FYNNEI. CDR3 amino acids: CASSSLAGVPNEQFF. Here the CDR3 DNA reads TGTGCCAGCAGTTCTCTAGCGGGAGTTCCCAATGAGCAGTTCTTC.

The chain is built from TRBV29-1 and TRBJ1-4, with 10 bases identical to TRBD1. The germline CDR1 and CDR2 sequences are SQVTM and ANQGSEA. The CDR3 is made up of 12 amino acids. V was pared by 6 bases and J by 8 bases, with 3 bases of the junction left unmatched. The CDR3 loop reads CSVGQGREKLFF. DNA for the CDR3: TGCAGCGTGGGACAGGGGCGCGAAAAACTGTTTTTT. Variable domain in full (rest from reference TRBV29-1 and TRBJ1-4): SAVISQKPSRDICQRGTSLTIQCQVDSQVTMMFWYRQQPGQSLTLIATANQGSEATYESGFVIDKFPISRPNLTFSTLTVSNMSPEDSSIYLCSVGQGREKLFFGSGTQLSVL.

This sequence joins TRBV3-1 and TRBJ2-4, with 10 bases that match TRBD2. The CDR3 loop spans 16 amino acids. V lost 4 bases to trimming and J lost 6 bases; unmatched junction nucleotides: 9. The germline V gene has CDR1 LGHDT and CDR2 YNNKEL (reference sequence). CDR3 in amino acids: CASSRDLAGEGNIQYF. In DNA form, the CDR3 reads TGTGCCAGCAGCCGGGACCTAGCGGGAGAGGGAAACATTCAGTACTTC.